These 12 T cell receptor beta chains were sequenced from one sample in a study of T cells after yellow fever vaccination. TCRdb passed the 5' RACE reads through MiXCR, listing each CDR3 protein once. The sample consists of 250,000 to 400,000 distinct CDR3 sequences, 4.1% of them appearing once. Sequencing used PBMCs, obtained 5 days after the yellow fever booster vaccination. These receptor sequences come from a man between 18 and 29 years old who received the YFV17D yellow fever vaccine.

A few counts support this clonotype. The V gene is TRBV6-2 or TRBV6-3, the J gene TRBJ2-5, with TRBD1 matching over 7 bases. Trimming removed 6 bases from V and 4 bases from J; junction bases left unmatched: 11. The germline V gene encodes CDR1 MNHEY and CDR2 SVGEGT. CDR3 length equals 15 residues. The chain's CDR3 is CASRSRDRVLETQYF. CDR3 sequence (DNA): TGTGCCAGCAGGAGCCGAGACAGGGTTTTAGAGACCCAGTACTTC.

V and J are TRBV20-1 and TRBJ1-5, with a possible D match to TRBD1 (5 bases). The CDR3 totals 15 residues. Trimming shortened V by 3 bases and J by 5 bases, and 17 bases separated the two germline ends. Per germline, CDR1 DFQATT and CDR2 SNEGSKA (reference sequence). The CDR3 DNA reads TGCAGTGCTAGCGGTCCGGGGGTTGGTCATCAGCCCCAGCATTTT. It encodes CSASGPGVGHQPQHF.

V usage is TRBV5-1 and J usage is TRBJ1-3; unclear D gene. Trimming removed 2 bases from V and 4 bases from J, with 13 bases in between. The CDR3 runs 15 residues. Per germline, CDR1 SGHRS and CDR2 YFSETQ. CDR3 in amino acids: CASSFQTGSGNTIYF. The CDR3 nucleotides read TGCGCCAGCAGCTTCCAAACGGGATCGGGAAACACCATATATTTT.

This clonotype has a single count. The chain employs TRBV5-6 and TRBJ2-7; D call uncertain. CDR1 and CDR2 from the germline V gene are SGHDT and YYEEEE. This CDR3 has 14 amino acids. V lost 0 bases, J lost 0 bases, and 7 bases lay in between. The CDR3 DNA follows: TGTGCCAGCAGCTTGGATGCAGGCTCCTACGAGCAGTACGTC. It encodes CASSLDAGSYEQYV.

The chain carries TRBV10-3 and TRBJ1-3; the D is unclear. Deletions cut 7 bases from V and 0 bases from J, with 7 bases between. Germline V gene lookup returns CDR1 ENHRY and CDR2 SYGVKD. CDR3 length equals 13 residues. The CDR3 sequence is CAIKANSGNTIYF. CDR3 in DNA: TGTGCCATCAAGGCGAACTCTGGAAACACCATATATTTT.

At least ten counts were recorded for this clonotype. The chain uses TRBV7-7 and TRBJ2-1, with 7 bases lining up with TRBD1. V was clipped by 5 bases and J by 8 bases; unmatched bases: 6. This CDR3 comprises 13 residues. Germline assignment: CDR1 SSHAT and CDR2 FNYEAQ (reference sequence). The CDR3 protein is CASSVQGRHEQFF. In DNA form, the CDR3 reads TGTGCCAGCAGCGTACAGGGGCGACATGAGCAGTTCTTC.

This sequence joins TRBV5-1 and TRBJ2-7, with D possibly being TRBD1 or TRBD2 (5 bases each). From germline, CDR1 is SGHRS and CDR2 YFSETQ. The CDR3 contains 14 residues. This CDR3 reads CASSPTMGDPEQYV. DNA for the CDR3: TGCGCCAGCAGCCCGACGATGGGGGATCCTGAGCAGTATGTC.

This clonotype was seen ten or more times. The chain uses TRBV3-1 and TRBJ1-4; D gene uncertain. From germline, CDR1 is LGHDT and CDR2 YNNKEL (reference sequence). This CDR3 contains 16 residues. V was shortened by 0 bases and J by 5 bases, with 13 bases between the two germline ends. In nucleotides, the CDR3 is TGTGCCAGCAGCCAAGATATCGGACGGGGAAATGAAAAACTGTTTTTT. Translating gives CASSQDIGRGNEKLFF.

This clonotype has only a few counts. This chain links TRBV6-1 with TRBJ1-2; 7 bases line up with TRBD1. The CDR3 consists of 13 residues. Germline CDR1 MNHNS, CDR2 SASEGT. V shed 4 bases, J shed 2 bases, and the junction held 1 base outside the gene matches. The CDR3 region is CASSARGNYGYTF. The CDR3 bases are TGTGCCAGCAGTGCCAGGGGGAACTATGGCTACACCTTC.

In this sample, this clonotype turned up a few times. The chain uses TRBV30 and TRBJ2-3, with 11 bases lining up with TRBD1. The CDR3 spans 14 residues. V was clipped by 3 bases and J by 4 bases; unmatched bases: 3. Looked up from germline, CDR1 is GTSNPN and CDR2 is SVGIG (reference sequence). The CDR3 sequence is CAWSGTGGSDTQYF. The CDR3 DNA reads TGTGCCTGGAGCGGGACAGGGGGATCAGATACGCAGTATTTT. The entire variable domain, with the rest obtained from reference TRBV30 and TRBJ2-3, is as follows: SQTIHQWPATLVQPVGSPLSLECTVEGTSNPNLYWYRQAAGRGLQLLFYSVGIGQISSEVPQNLSASRPQDRQFILSSKKLLLSDSGFYLCAWSGTGGSDTQYFGPGTRLTVL.

This clonotype was counted only a few times. The chain joins TRBV28 to TRBJ2-7, with 10 bases identical to TRBD1. This CDR3 is 15 amino acids long. V was pared by 4 bases and J by 3 bases, with 6 bases of the junction left unmatched. The germline gives CDR1 MDHEN, CDR2 SYDVKM. CDR3 nucleotide sequence: TGTGCCAGCAGTTCGCCGGGACAGGGGCTCTACGAGCAGTACGTC. Translation gives CASSSPGQGLYEQYV.

This clonotype was found a few times. V gene TRBV10-3 combines with J gene TRBJ2-1; 12 nucleotides line up with TRBD2. V lost 5 bases and J lost 8; bases outside the gene matches: 10. The germline CDR1 and CDR2 sequences are ENHRY and SYGVKD. The CDR3 extends over 16 amino acids. CDR3: CAISRTTSGGIDEQFF. CDR3 in DNA: TGTGCCATCAGTCGCACGACTAGCGGGGGCATCGATGAGCAGTTCTTC.